This T cell receptor (beta chain) comes out of a study of control samples from healthy donors and cancer patients. Assay used: immunoSEQ multiplex PCR; TCRdb lists only in-frame clones, some missing. The sample carries 150,000 or so clones, roughly 93% recorded once. This CDR3 is 14 amino acids long. Trimming removed 0 bases from V and 1 base from J, with 7 bases in between. Germline CDR1 is LGHNA and CDR2 is YNFKEQ. The rearrangement joins TRBV4-2 to TRBJ2-7, with a weak D call TRBD1 (6 bases). This TCR came from a man aged 18 to 30 in good health. Source material: blood. CDR3 sequence reads: CASSQDQGSYEQYF. CDR3 DNA sequence: TGTGCCAGCAGCCAAGATCAGGGGTCCTACGAGCAGTACTTC.